These 22 T cell receptor beta chains were all obtained from the same sample, sequenced in a study of CD8+CD57+ T cells in acquired aplastic anemia. The study profiled TCR beta VDJ and CDR3 using genomic DNA as template. TCRdb recomputed calls from the reads with MiXCR, one row per CDR3 protein. In the table there are approximately 170,000 distinct CDR3 sequences, around 60% of which are singletons. The sample taken for sequencing was sorted CD4+, CD8+, or CD8+CD57+ T cells (not recorded which) from PBMCs. These receptors were taken from a human donor in good health.

Comments on this clonotype: It may be a read error: a sequence one base away is much more abundant. CDR3 nucleotide sequence: TGTACCAGCAGTTCCGGGACATATGGCTACACCTTC. The encoded protein is CTSSSGTYGYTF. The V call is TRBV28, the J call TRBJ1-2; possibly TRBD1 for D (6 bases). The CDR3 sequence is 12 residues long. Germline V gene lookup returns CDR1 MDHEN and CDR2 SYDVKM.

The CDR3 sequence is CATSSLIGSHAYNEQFF. In DNA, the CDR3 is TGTGCCACCAGCAGTTTAATAGGTTCCCATGCCTACAATGAGCAGTTCTTC. The chain couples TRBV15 to TRBJ2-1; unclear D gene. Trimming removed 3 bases at V and 2 bases at J, with 17 bases between. Germline CDR1 LNHNV, CDR2 YYDKDF (reference sequence). This CDR3 has 17 amino acids.

This clonotype has a count of ten or more. The V gene is TRBV30, the J gene TRBJ2-7, with D perhaps TRBD1 (6 bases). The germline V gene has CDR1 GTSNPN and CDR2 SVGIG (reference sequence). V was clipped by 0 bases and J by 3 bases, with 15 bases between them. CDR3 size: 15 residues. CDR3 region: CAWSVSWQGNYEQYF. CDR3 coding DNA: TGTGCCTGGAGTGTGTCATGGCAGGGGAACTACGAGCAGTACTTC.

The chain combines TRBV10-3 with TRBJ1-1; 10 positions match TRBD1. Germline loops: CDR1 ENHRY, CDR2 SYGVKD. The V and J ends lost 8 bases and 3 bases, in that order; junction bases with no gene match: 9. The CDR3 loop spans 15 amino acids. Here the CDR3 DNA reads TGTGCCATCGGACGGGACAGGGGTTCGGACACTGAAGCTTTCTTT. Translating gives CAIGRDRGSDTEAFF.

The chain carries TRBV7-9 and TRBJ2-3; 9 positions agree with TRBD2. Germline V gives CDR1 SEHNR, CDR2 FQNEAQ (reference sequence). The CDR3 extends over 17 amino acids. After removal of 5 bases from V and 2 bases from J, the junction contained 11 bases not matched to a gene. CDR3 coding DNA: TGTGCCAGCAGCCCGTTTAATAGCGGGGGTTTCACAGATACGCAGTATTTT. It yields the protein CASSPFNSGGFTDTQYF.

This clonotype has only a few counts. The V gene is TRBV12-3 or TRBV12-4, the J gene TRBJ2-7; D remains unclear. The CDR3 has 14 amino acids. V was clipped by 5 bases and J by 6 bases, with 17 bases between them. The CDR3 DNA is TGTGCCAGCAGTGAAGCGCGAAGGGTGGCCGAGCAGTACTTC. Translated: CASSEARRVAEQYF.

CDR3 sequence reads: CASSLSGGAYEQYF. In nucleotides, the CDR3 is TGTGCCAGCAGCTTATCAGGGGGGGCATACGAGCAGTACTTC. This chain connects TRBV7-9 to TRBJ2-7; D tentatively reads TRBD1 or TRBD2 (7 bases each). Germline-derived CDR1 and CDR2 are SEHNR and FQNEAQ (reference sequence). V was shortened by 2 bases and J by 4 bases, with 12 bases between the two germline ends. The CDR3 contains 14 residues.

The V and J genes are TRBV10-3 and TRBJ2-5; D unresolved. Trimming removed 3 bases from V and 5 bases from J, with 13 bases in between. Germline V gene data show CDR1 as ENHRY and CDR2 as SYGVKD. CDR3 length: 14 amino acids. The CDR3 is CAISDDRRFETQYF. The CDR3 DNA is TGTGCCATCAGTGACGATCGTCGCTTTGAGACCCAGTACTTC.

V usage is TRBV2 and J usage is TRBJ2-2, with TRBD1 identical over 7 bases. CDR1 and CDR2 from the germline V gene are SNHLY and FYNNEI. The J segment lost 4 bases and the V segment lost 8 bases, leaving 4 bases of the junction unmatched. The CDR3 runs 13 residues. This CDR3 is CASGGQITGELFF. CDR3 DNA: TGTGCCAGCGGGGGACAGATCACCGGGGAGCTGTTTTTT.

The CDR3 protein is CATSRDRGVGGNQPQHF. In DNA form, the CDR3 reads TGTGCCACCAGCAGAGATCGTGGGGTGGGGGGCAATCAGCCCCAGCATTTT. The V call is TRBV15, the J call TRBJ1-5; perhaps TRBD1 as D (5 bases). The CDR3 consists of 17 residues. The ends were cut back, 0 bases at V and 2 bases at J, with 14 bases in the middle. Germline loops: CDR1 LNHNV, CDR2 YYDKDF (reference sequence).

This clonotype was counted ten times or more. The chain couples TRBV11-3 to TRBJ2-3; the D gene is possibly TRBD1 (5 bases). Trimming cost V 0 bases and J 6 bases, with 19 bases left between them. Germline V gives CDR1 SGHNT, CDR2 YENEEA. The CDR3 extends over 17 amino acids. The CDR3 spells CASSLDSRTIGADTQYF. The CDR3 coding sequence is TGTGCCAGCAGCTTAGATTCGAGGACAATTGGGGCTGATACGCAGTATTTT.

As regards this clonotype: A much larger clonotype is one base distant, so this may be a read error. The CDR3 ends on some other residue instead of the conserved phenylalanine or tryptophan, so this is likely a read error. The rearrangement joins TRBV5-4 to TRBJ2-7, with 9 bases identical to TRBD1. Germline V gives CDR1 SGHNT, CDR2 YYREEE (reference sequence). With V trimmed by 0 bases and J by 6 bases, 7 bases remained unmatched. The CDR3 length is 15 residues. The CDR3 sequence: CASSLEGQGFVEQYL. The DNA for the CDR3 is TGTGCCAGCAGCTTGGAGGGACAGGGATTTGTCGAGCAGTACCTC.

The CDR3 region is CASSPRLAGGEQFF. As DNA, the CDR3 is TGTGCCAGCAGCCCCCGACTAGCGGGAGGGGAGCAGTTCTTC. The chain employs TRBV7-8 and TRBJ2-1; 14 nucleotides align to TRBD2. The V and J ends lost 5 bases and 10 bases, in that order; junction bases with no gene match: 4. CDR1 is SGHVS and CDR2 is FQNEAQ in the germline V gene. The CDR3 is made up of 14 amino acids.

V usage is TRBV27 and J usage is TRBJ2-5; weak D call: TRBD2 (7 bases). Deletions cut 5 bases from V and 7 bases from J, with 14 bases between. The CDR3 extends over 13 amino acids. Germline CDR1 and CDR2: MNHEY and SMNVEV (reference sequence). In DNA form, the CDR3 reads TGTGCCAGCAGTAACAGGGAGGGGGTGACCCAGTACTTC. It encodes CASSNREGVTQYF.

This chain links TRBV25-1 with TRBJ2-1; perhaps D is TRBD1 or TRBD2 (5 bases each). V was trimmed by 5 bases and J by 2 bases, leaving 19 bases between them. This CDR3 is 17 amino acids long. From germline, CDR1 is MGHDK and CDR2 SYGVNS. This CDR3 is CASSPGVGGYPYNEQFF. The CDR3 nucleotides are TGTGCCAGCAGTCCGGGCGTTGGGGGTTACCCCTACAATGAGCAGTTCTTC.

This chain links TRBV20-1 with TRBJ2-1, with 12 positions matching TRBD1. The CDR3 spans 12 residues. The ends lost 6 bases at V and 10 bases at J; junction bases unmatched: 4. Germline V gene lookup returns CDR1 DFQATT and CDR2 SNEGSKA (reference sequence). The DNA for the CDR3 is TGCAGTGCCTCCGGGACAGGGGGCGAGCAGTTCTTC. It encodes CSASGTGGEQFF.

The chain uses TRBV7-6 and TRBJ2-1; maybe TRBD2 (7 bases). The V gene's germline CDR1 is SGHVS and CDR2 FNYEAQ. Trimming cost V 1 base and J 0 bases, with 10 bases left between them. The CDR3 has 16 amino acids. CDR3 DNA: TGTGCCAGCAGCTTAGGGGCGGGGGCCTCCTACAATGAGCAGTTCTTC. This encodes CASSLGAGASYNEQFF.

This clonotype was observed a single time. The chain has TRBV20-1 and TRBJ1-2, with no clear D. The CDR3 spans 14 residues. V was trimmed by 0 bases and J by 4 bases, leaving 12 bases between them. Germline V gives CDR1 DFQATT, CDR2 SNEGSKA (reference sequence). This chain's CDR3 is CSAREGAGLYGYTF. CDR3 DNA sequence: TGCAGTGCTAGAGAAGGTGCCGGACTCTATGGCTACACCTTC.

This clonotype was counted a few times. This sequence joins TRBV5-1 and TRBJ1-2; a weak D match, TRBD1 (6 bases). Germline lookup yields CDR1 SGHRS and CDR2 YFSETQ. The CDR3 has 15 residues. V was cut by 4 bases and J by 1 base, with 14 bases left in between. This chain's CDR3 is CASSLRSDSNYGYTF. The CDR3 DNA reads as TGCGCCAGCAGCCTTCGGTCGGACAGTAACTATGGCTACACCTTC. The variable domain in full, with the rest retrieved from reference TRBV5-1 and TRBJ1-2, is KAGVTQTPRYLIKTRGQQVTLSCSPISGHRSVSWYQQTPGQGLQFLFEYFSETQRNKGNFPGRFSGRQFSNSRSEMNVSTLELGDSALYLCASSLRSDSNYGYTFGSGTRLTVV.

The CDR3 DNA follows: TGTGCCAGCAGCGGTGGCGGACAGTCCAATGAGCAGTTCTTC. Translation gives CASSGGGQSNEQFF. The J gene is TRBJ2-1, the V gene TRBV19; the D gene is possibly TRBD1 (6 bases). CDR1 is LNHDA, CDR2 SQIVND, per germline (reference sequence). The V end lost 9 bases, the J end lost 6 bases, and 18 bases lay between the germline ends. CDR3 size: 14 residues.

The chain uses TRBV19 and TRBJ2-7, with D perhaps matching TRBD2 (6 bases). This CDR3 is 13 amino acids long. Germline CDR1 is LNHDA and CDR2 is SQIVND (reference sequence). Trimming cost V 8 bases and J 7 bases, with 18 bases left between them. CDR3 in DNA: TGTGCCAGTGACGGAATTTCACGGGGGGAGCAGTACTTC. Amino acids: CASDGISRGEQYF.

The CDR3 here is CASSPGAARTEAFF. The CDR3 nucleotides are TGTGCCAGCAGTCCCGGGGCCGCAAGGACTGAAGCTTTCTTT. The chain employs TRBV6-1 and TRBJ1-1, with D possibly being TRBD1 (5 bases). This CDR3 has 14 residues. The germline V gene encodes CDR1 MNHNS and CDR2 SASEGT. Deletions cut 5 bases from V and 5 bases from J, with 15 bases between.